This is a list of T cell receptor beta chains from one sample in a study of response to subunit inactivated influenza vaccine. TCRdb ran MiXCR on the RT-PCR reads and lists one entry per CDR3 protein. The repertoire holds about 830,000 distinct CDR3 sequences, with about a fifth as singletons. This sample comprised PBMCs from blood, obtained 4 to 6 days after vaccination. All receptors come from a man between 45 and 60 years old who received an inactivated influenza vaccine. Each CDR3 is given with its conserved first and last residue. Each record gives: V gene, clone size, D gene, J gene, CDR3 protein, CDR3 DNA. D genes are given only for firm matches. Clone size is stated in some rows and not others, as once, few, many or a class when expanded.

v_call: TRBV27
clone_size: -
d_call: -
j_call: TRBJ2-7
cdr3_aa: CASSLKGPTTSEQYF
cdr3_nt: TGTGCCAGCAGTTTAAAGGGGCCGACGACATCCGAGCAGTACTTC

v_call: TRBV15
clone_size: few
d_call: -
j_call: TRBJ2-5
cdr3_aa: CATSRDNGGMFKTQYF
cdr3_nt: TGTGCCACCAGCAGAGATAACGGCGGGATGTTTAAGACCCAGTACTTC

v_call: TRBV12-3/TRBV12-4
clone_size: many
d_call: -
j_call: TRBJ1-2
cdr3_aa: CASSPRTGLHGYTF
cdr3_nt: TGTGCCAGCAGTCCCCGCACAGGGCTTCATGGCTACACCTTC

v_call: TRBV7-9
clone_size: -
d_call: TRBD1
j_call: TRBJ2-7
cdr3_aa: CASSKGLGTGPYDEQYF
cdr3_nt: TGTGCCAGCAGCAAAGGGCTGGGGACAGGGCCTTACGACGAGCAGTACTTC

v_call: TRBV5-6
clone_size: few
d_call: -
j_call: TRBJ2-2
cdr3_aa: CASRIGTAGELFF
cdr3_nt: TGTGCCAGCAGGATAGGGACGGCCGGGGAGCTGTTTTTT

v_call: TRBV10-3
clone_size: -
d_call: TRBD1
j_call: TRBJ2-5
cdr3_aa: CAISEQLRQGGQETQYF
cdr3_nt: TGTGCCATCAGTGAGCAACTTCGACAGGGTGGCCAAGAGACCCAGTACTTC

v_call: TRBV3-1
clone_size: few
d_call: TRBD1
j_call: TRBJ1-4
cdr3_aa: CASSQDRTGSEKLFF
cdr3_nt: TGTGCCAGCAGCCAAGATAGGACAGGGAGTGAAAAACTGTTTTTT

v_call: TRBV12-3/TRBV12-4
clone_size: few
d_call: TRBD2
j_call: TRBJ2-1
cdr3_aa: CASSFFGGSYGEQFF
cdr3_nt: TGTGCCAGCAGTTTCTTCGGCGGGAGCTATGGTGAGCAGTTCTTC

v_call: TRBV29-1
clone_size: -
d_call: -
j_call: TRBJ2-2
cdr3_aa: CSDGTGNTGELFF
cdr3_nt: TGCAGCGACGGGACGGGCAACACCGGGGAGCTGTTTTTT

v_call: TRBV6-2/TRBV6-3
clone_size: -
d_call: -
j_call: TRBJ2-5
cdr3_aa: CASSYNSVETQYF
cdr3_nt: TGTGCCAGCAGTTACAACAGCGTCGAGACCCAGTACTTC

v_call: TRBV11-2
clone_size: few
d_call: -
j_call: TRBJ2-1
cdr3_aa: CASSLGLGGDEQFF
cdr3_nt: TGTGCCAGCAGCTTGGGACTAGGGGGCGATGAGCAGTTCTTC

v_call: TRBV12-3/TRBV12-4
clone_size: -
d_call: -
j_call: TRBJ1-2
cdr3_aa: CASGGRLNYGYTF
cdr3_nt: TGTGCCAGCGGGGGCCGACTCAACTATGGCTACACCTTC

v_call: TRBV12-3/TRBV12-4
clone_size: -
d_call: -
j_call: TRBJ2-6
cdr3_aa: CASSLWVSGANVLTF
cdr3_nt: TGTGCCAGCAGTTTATGGGTCTCTGGGGCCAACGTCCTGACTTTC

v_call: TRBV4-1
clone_size: -
d_call: -
j_call: TRBJ2-3
cdr3_aa: CASSPEPPGGTDTQYF
cdr3_nt: TGCGCCAGCAGCCCCGAACCCCCAGGCGGAACAGATACGCAGTATTTT

v_call: TRBV15
clone_size: few
d_call: TRBD1
j_call: TRBJ2-2
cdr3_aa: CATRDSLNTGELFF
cdr3_nt: TGTGCCACCCGGGACAGTTTGAACACCGGGGAGCTGTTTTTT

v_call: TRBV7-8
clone_size: -
d_call: TRBD1
j_call: TRBJ1-5
cdr3_aa: CASSLGTGENQPQHF
cdr3_nt: TGTGCCAGCAGCTTAGGGACAGGGGAAAATCAGCCCCAGCATTTT

v_call: TRBV12-3/TRBV12-4
clone_size: -
d_call: TRBD1
j_call: TRBJ2-7
cdr3_aa: CASSRTGNGEQYF
cdr3_nt: TGTGCCAGCAGTCGGACAGGTAACGGCGAGCAGTACTTC

v_call: TRBV12-3/TRBV12-4
clone_size: few
d_call: -
j_call: TRBJ2-1
cdr3_aa: CASSLSHYYNEQFF
cdr3_nt: TGTGCCAGCAGTTTATCCCACTATTACAATGAGCAGTTCTTC

v_call: TRBV6-1
clone_size: few
d_call: TRBD2
j_call: TRBJ2-1
cdr3_aa: CASGIIAGSSYNEQFF
cdr3_nt: TGTGCCAGCGGGATCATAGCGGGGAGCTCCTACAATGAGCAGTTCTTC

v_call: TRBV7-9
clone_size: -
d_call: -
j_call: TRBJ2-1
cdr3_aa: CASSLSGDSPSYNEQFF
cdr3_nt: TGTGCCAGCAGCTTATCCGGGGATAGTCCTTCCTACAATGAGCAGTTCTTC

v_call: TRBV6-1
clone_size: -
d_call: -
j_call: TRBJ1-2
cdr3_aa: CASSAVLTANYGYTF
cdr3_nt: TGTGCCAGCAGTGCCGTATTGACGGCTAACTATGGCTACACCTTC

v_call: TRBV29-1
clone_size: -
d_call: -
j_call: TRBJ2-6
cdr3_aa: CSVAQGSVLTF
cdr3_nt: TGCAGCGTCGCACAGGGTAGCGTCCTGACTTTC

v_call: TRBV4-2
clone_size: few
d_call: -
j_call: TRBJ1-1
cdr3_aa: CASSQDRGRTTEAFF
cdr3_nt: TGTGCCAGCAGCCAAGATCGGGGCAGGACCACTGAAGCTTTCTTT

v_call: TRBV4-2
clone_size: few
d_call: -
j_call: TRBJ1-2
cdr3_aa: CASSQDQAGNYGYTF
cdr3_nt: TGTGCCAGCAGCCAAGATCAGGCGGGGAACTATGGCTACACCTTC

v_call: TRBV18
clone_size: many
d_call: -
j_call: TRBJ2-2
cdr3_aa: CASSPQTSNTGELFF
cdr3_nt: TGTGCCAGCTCACCACAGACAAGTAACACCGGGGAGCTGTTTTTT

v_call: TRBV12-3/TRBV12-4
clone_size: -
d_call: TRBD2
j_call: TRBJ2-7
cdr3_aa: CASTLGGWGSGEQYF
cdr3_nt: TGTGCCAGCACCCTGGGGGGGTGGGGGTCTGGCGAGCAGTACTTC

v_call: TRBV5-4
clone_size: few
d_call: TRBD2
j_call: TRBJ2-1
cdr3_aa: CASSPPTSGGLANEQFF
cdr3_nt: TGTGCCAGCAGCCCGCCAACTAGCGGGGGACTAGCGAATGAGCAGTTCTTC

v_call: TRBV6-1
clone_size: once
d_call: -
j_call: TRBJ2-4
cdr3_aa: CASSVSVGFTIAKNIQYF
cdr3_nt: TGTGCCAGCAGTGTAAGCGTAGGCTTTACTATAGCCAAAAACATTCAGTACTTC

v_call: TRBV12-3/TRBV12-4
clone_size: few
d_call: -
j_call: TRBJ2-3
cdr3_aa: CASSSPSDTQYF
cdr3_nt: TGTGCCAGCAGTTCCCCCTCGGATACGCAATATTTT

v_call: TRBV24-1
clone_size: few
d_call: -
j_call: TRBJ2-1
cdr3_aa: CATSDWRTHNEQFF
cdr3_nt: TGTGCCACCAGTGATTGGCGGACCCACAATGAGCAGTTCTTC

v_call: TRBV12-3/TRBV12-4
clone_size: -
d_call: -
j_call: TRBJ1-4
cdr3_aa: CASRKEGPNEKLFF
cdr3_nt: TGTGCCAGCAGGAAGGAAGGTCCTAATGAAAAACTGTTTTTT

v_call: TRBV20-1
clone_size: few
d_call: -
j_call: TRBJ1-5
cdr3_aa: CSAVRDNIRNQPQHF
cdr3_nt: TGCAGTGCTGTCCGGGACAACATTCGCAATCAGCCCCAGCATTTT

v_call: TRBV5-1
clone_size: few
d_call: -
j_call: TRBJ2-5
cdr3_aa: CASSLFGPGGQETQYF
cdr3_nt: TGCGCCAGCAGCTTGTTCGGTCCGGGCGGCCAAGAGACCCAGTACTTC

v_call: TRBV20-1
clone_size: few
d_call: TRBD1
j_call: TRBJ1-2
cdr3_aa: CSATDRDYGYTF
cdr3_nt: TGCAGTGCCACGGACAGGGACTATGGCTACACCTTC

v_call: TRBV4-3
clone_size: few
d_call: -
j_call: TRBJ2-7
cdr3_aa: CASSPVPGAYEQYF
cdr3_nt: TGCGCCAGCAGCCCAGTCCCGGGGGCCTACGAGCAGTACTTC

v_call: TRBV5-8
clone_size: -
d_call: TRBD1
j_call: TRBJ2-1
cdr3_aa: CASSRGLTSYNEQFF
cdr3_nt: TGTGCCAGCAGCAGGGGGCTTACTTCCTACAATGAGCAGTTCTTC

v_call: TRBV12-3/TRBV12-4
clone_size: -
d_call: -
j_call: TRBJ2-7
cdr3_aa: CASSFYPSYEQYF
cdr3_nt: TGTGCCAGCAGTTTCTATCCCTCCTACGAGCAGTACTTC

v_call: TRBV5-1
clone_size: few
d_call: -
j_call: TRBJ2-7
cdr3_aa: CASSFRTDDYEQYF
cdr3_nt: TGCGCCAGCAGCTTTCGGACAGACGACTACGAGCAGTACTTC

v_call: TRBV7-8
clone_size: few
d_call: -
j_call: TRBJ1-2
cdr3_aa: CASSSTGKYGYTF
cdr3_nt: TGTGCCAGCAGCTCCACAGGGAAGTATGGCTACACCTTC

v_call: TRBV27
clone_size: -
d_call: TRBD1
j_call: TRBJ1-2
cdr3_aa: CASGRTGGGYGYTF
cdr3_nt: TGTGCCAGCGGGCGGACAGGGGGAGGCTATGGCTACACCTTC

v_call: TRBV29-1
clone_size: few
d_call: -
j_call: TRBJ2-1
cdr3_aa: CSVALDNEQFF
cdr3_nt: TGCAGCGTTGCACTAGACAATGAGCAGTTCTTC

v_call: TRBV12-5
clone_size: -
d_call: -
j_call: TRBJ2-2
cdr3_aa: CASARDLNTGELFF
cdr3_nt: TGTGCTAGTGCGAGGGACTTGAACACCGGGGAGCTGTTTTTT

v_call: TRBV6-5
clone_size: -
d_call: -
j_call: TRBJ2-2
cdr3_aa: CASSYGWDTGELFF
cdr3_nt: TGTGCCAGCAGTTACGGTTGGGACACCGGGGAGCTGTTTTTT

v_call: TRBV6-1
clone_size: -
d_call: TRBD1
j_call: TRBJ1-1
cdr3_aa: CASSPAQGGRTEAFF
cdr3_nt: TGTGCCAGCAGCCCCGCCCAGGGGGGTAGAACTGAAGCTTTCTTT

v_call: TRBV28
clone_size: few
d_call: -
j_call: TRBJ2-1
cdr3_aa: CASSDNRREQFF
cdr3_nt: TGTGCCAGCAGCGATAACAGGAGGGAGCAGTTCTTC